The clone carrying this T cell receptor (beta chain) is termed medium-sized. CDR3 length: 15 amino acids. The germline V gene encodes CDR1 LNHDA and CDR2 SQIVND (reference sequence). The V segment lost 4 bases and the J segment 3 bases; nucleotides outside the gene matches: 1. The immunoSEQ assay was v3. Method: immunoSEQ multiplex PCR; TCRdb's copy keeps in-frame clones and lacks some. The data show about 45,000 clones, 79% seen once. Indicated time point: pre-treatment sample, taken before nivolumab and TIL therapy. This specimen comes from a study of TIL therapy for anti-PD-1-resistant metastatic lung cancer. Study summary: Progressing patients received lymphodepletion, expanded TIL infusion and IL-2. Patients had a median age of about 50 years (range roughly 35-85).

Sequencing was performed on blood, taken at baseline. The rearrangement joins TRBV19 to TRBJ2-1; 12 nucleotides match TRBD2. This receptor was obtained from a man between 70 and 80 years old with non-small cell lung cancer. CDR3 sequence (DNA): TGTGCCAGTAGTACGACTAGCGGGAGCTACAATGAGCAGTTCTTC. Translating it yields CASSTTSGSYNEQFF.